The sequence of this T cell receptor (beta chain) was determined in a study of cytomegalovirus exposure and HLA in healthy donors. The CDR3 runs to 15 residues. CDR1 PRHDT and CDR2 FYEKMQ come from the germline V gene (reference sequence). V was trimmed by 2 bases and J by 1 base, leaving 8 bases between them. The PCR made use of 60 Vbeta and 13 Jbeta primers. TCRdb keeps only in-frame clones here, not all; method: immunoSEQ multiplex PCR. The profile covers around 120,000 clones, with 81% appearing a single time and about 0.63% taken by the ten largest. The chain carries TRBV13 and TRBJ2-2; D not resolved. The sequencing sample was made of PBMCs. The receptor's source is a man younger than 30 in good health and CMV-seronegative. CDR3 nucleotides: TGTGCCAGCAGCTTATACTCGAGGAACACCGGGGAGCTGTTTTTT. Translated: CASSLYSRNTGELFF.